The next 21 T cell receptor beta chains were all read from a single sample in a study of cytomegalovirus exposure and HLA in healthy donors. The PCR used 60 Vbeta and 13 Jbeta primers. TCRdb's table, derived via immunoSEQ multiplex PCR, lists solely in-frame clones and lacks some. Seen here are roughly 68,000 clones, around 70% observed once, and the top ten hold less than 25%. Sequencing was performed on PBMCs. These receptors came from a man aged 35 to 55 in good health and CMV-seropositive.

The chain uses TRBV21-1 and TRBJ2-1; the D call TRBD2 from the table was never checked on the DNA. TRBV21-1 represents a pseudogene. The CDR3 covers 16 residues. CDR3 residues: CARRTGPGLAVREQFF. The CDR3 DNA follows: TGTGCCAGGAGAACGGGACCGGGACTAGCGGTCCGTGAGCAGTTCTTC.

This clone was picked up one time. The chain joins TRBV19 to TRBJ1-6, with 7 bases identical to TRBD1. V lost 4 bases, J lost 8 bases, and 8 bases stayed unmatched. The CDR3 covers 15 residues. Germline V CDR1 and CDR2: LNHDA, SQIVND (reference sequence). The CDR3 DNA sequence: TGTGCCAGTAGTACGACAGGGATCGTGCATTCACCCCTCCACTTT. Encoded protein: CASSTTGIVHSPLHF.

V and J are TRBV7-2 and TRBJ2-1; a weak D match, TRBD2 (6 bases). Germline V gene data show CDR1 as SGHTA and CDR2 as FQGNSA. Trimming left V 2 bases short and J 3 bases short, with 14 bases between. This CDR3 contains 16 residues. The CDR3, as DNA: TGTGCCAGCAGCTTATGGGCGGGGAAGGGCTACAATGAGCAGTTCTTC. Protein: CASSLWAGKGYNEQFF.

The chain carries TRBV6-5 and TRBJ2-1; D is perhaps TRBD2 (6 bases). V lost 0 bases to trimming and J lost 7 bases, with 13 bases between them. This CDR3 contains 15 residues. Germline lookup yields CDR1 MNHEY and CDR2 SVGAGI. The CDR3 nucleotides read TGTGCCAGCAGTTACTCGACGGGTCGGGGGAATGAGCAGTTCTTC. It encodes CASSYSTGRGNEQFF.

A few counts support this clone. This chain connects TRBV4-2 to TRBJ2-7; D is possibly TRBD1 (5 bases). V was cut by 0 bases and J by 6 bases, with 15 bases left in between. The CDR3 runs 15 residues. The germline V gene has CDR1 LGHNA and CDR2 YNFKEQ. CDR3 sequence reads: CASSQDWQGTGEQYF. CDR3 nucleotide sequence: TGTGCCAGCAGCCAAGATTGGCAGGGTACAGGCGAGCAGTACTTC.

The chain couples TRBV29-1 to TRBJ2-2; TRBD2 matches at 8 bases. CDR1 SQVTM and CDR2 ANQGSEA come from the germline V gene. V shed 4 bases, J shed 7 bases, and the junction held 8 bases outside the gene matches. CDR3 length equals 14 residues. CDR3 in amino acids: CSVVNSGVNGELFF. CDR3 bases: TGCAGCGTTGTGAATAGCGGGGTCAACGGGGAGCTGTTTTTT.

This clone is categorized as medium-sized. V usage is TRBV6-1 and J usage is TRBJ2-7, with TRBD1 matching 8 bases. The length of the CDR3 is 14 residues. CDR1 and CDR2 from the germline V gene are MNHNS and SASEGT. V was pared by 6 bases and J by 2 bases, with 6 bases of the junction left unmatched. The CDR3 DNA reads TGTGCCAGCAGGAGACAGGGGAACACCTACGAGCAGTACTTC. Translated, it gives CASRRQGNTYEQYF.

This chain connects TRBV4-1 to TRBJ1-6, with 7 bases matching TRBD1. The CDR3 covers 16 residues. Germline values: CDR1 MGHRA, CDR2 YSYEKL. Losses at the gene ends were 3 bases for V and 9 bases for J; bases not matched to a gene: 11. In DNA, the CDR3 is TGCGCCAGCAGCCATACCGACAGGGTTTATGGTTCACCCCTCCACTTT. This encodes CASSHTDRVYGSPLHF.

The V gene is TRBV7-8, the J gene TRBJ2-7, with D possibly TRBD2 on 5 matching bases. Germline CDR1 and CDR2: SGHVS and FQNEAQ. The CDR3 contains 16 residues. Trimming took 5 bases from V and 3 from J, leaving 20 bases between them. The CDR3 is CASSPGWWREDYEQYF. The CDR3 region has the DNA TGTGCCAGCAGCCCGGGATGGTGGCGAGAGGACTACGAGCAGTACTTC.

The chain joins TRBV2 to TRBJ2-2; unclear D gene. Germline CDR1 and CDR2: SNHLY and FYNNEI. The CDR3 consists of 16 residues. With 3 bases removed from V and 2 bases from J, the gap between germline ends came to 13 bases. CDR3 loop: CASSESQVANTGELFF. In nucleotides, the CDR3 is TGTGCCAGCAGTGAGAGCCAGGTCGCTAACACCGGGGAGCTGTTTTTT.

The chain has TRBV6-6 and TRBJ2-7; maybe TRBD2 (6 bases). Trimming cost V 2 bases and J 2 bases, with 10 bases left between them. The CDR3 sequence is 14 residues long. CDR1 MNHNY and CDR2 SVGAGI come from the germline V gene (reference sequence). In DNA form, the CDR3 reads TGTGCCAGCAGTTACGGAGGGTCAACCTACGAGCAGTACTTC. Protein: CASSYGGSTYEQYF.

The gene calls are TRBV19 and TRBJ2-2; no clear D gene. The CDR3 length is 12 residues. With 3 bases removed from V and 6 bases from J, the gap between germline ends came to 5 bases. Germline-derived CDR1 and CDR2 are LNHDA and SQIVND (reference sequence). In DNA, the CDR3 is TGTGCCAGTAGTATCGGTCCCGGGGAGCTGTTTTTT. This translates into CASSIGPGELFF.

V usage is TRBV19 and J usage is TRBJ1-1; the D gene is possibly TRBD1 (5 bases). The CDR3 runs to 13 residues. Trimming pared 10 bases from V and 1 base from J, leaving 13 bases between. CDR1 is LNHDA, CDR2 SQIVND, per germline (reference sequence). The DNA of the CDR3 is TGTGCCACCGGGGGGGGTTCGAACACTGAAGCTTTCTTT. It is translated as CATGGGSNTEAFF.

The rearrangement joins TRBV27 to TRBJ1-5; 9 nucleotides align to TRBD1. This CDR3 has 16 amino acids. Germline CDR1 reads MNHEY; CDR2 reads SMNVEV (reference sequence). V shed 5 bases, J shed 5 bases, and the junction held 10 bases outside the gene matches. Here the CDR3 reads CASSPIGTGTDQPQHF. Here the CDR3 DNA reads TGTGCCAGCAGTCCCATCGGGACAGGGACCGATCAGCCCCAGCATTTT.

The sample holds a few counts of this clone. The chain employs TRBV6-6 and TRBJ2-2, with 7 bases matching TRBD1. After removal of 7 bases from V and 5 bases from J, the junction contained 10 bases not matched to a gene. The CDR3 length is 15 residues. Germline V gives CDR1 MNHNY, CDR2 SVGAGI (reference sequence). CDR3 coding DNA: TGTGCCAGCAAGGTGGGATCGGGACAGACCGGGGAGCTGTTTTTT. This sequence encodes CASKVGSGQTGELFF.

The chain combines TRBV30 with TRBJ1-6; 9 bases map to TRBD1. Per the germline V gene, CDR1 is GTSNPN and CDR2 is SVGIG (reference sequence). This CDR3 has 13 amino acids. V lost 2 bases and J lost 12; bases outside the gene matches: 5. CDR3 sequence (DNA): TGTGCCTGGAGTTCACAGGGGGCCGGACCCCTCCACTTT. Its protein product is CAWSSQGAGPLHF.

The V call is TRBV5-1, the J call TRBJ1-1; 11 bases are a match to TRBD1. The CDR3 extends over 16 amino acids. Germline CDR1 SGHRS, CDR2 YFSETQ. J was trimmed by 0 bases and V by 4 bases; bases with no gene match: 5. The CDR3 reads CASSRTGGDLNTEAFF. CDR3 nucleotides: TGCGCCAGCAGCAGGACAGGGGGCGACCTGAACACTGAAGCTTTCTTT.

This sequence joins TRBV7-6 and TRBJ2-1; D is unresolved. There are 12 residues in the CDR3. The V end lost 4 bases, the J end lost 8 bases, and 9 bases lay between the germline ends. CDR1 and CDR2 (germline): SGHVS, FNYEAQ. Here the CDR3 DNA reads TGTGCCAGCAGCTCAACGAGCGATGAGCAGTTCTTC. Residues: CASSSTSDEQFF.

This clone was picked up one time. The chain couples TRBV11-2 to TRBJ2-1; 12 nucleotides match TRBD2. V lost 5 bases to trimming and J lost 7 bases; unmatched junction nucleotides: 6. This CDR3 has 15 amino acids. CDR1 and CDR2 (germline): SGHAT, FQNNGV. The CDR3: CASSPPLAGGNEQFF. The CDR3 nucleotides are TGTGCCAGCAGCCCCCCCCTAGCGGGGGGGAATGAGCAGTTCTTC. Together with reference TRBV11-2 and TRBJ2-1, the CDR3 gives the full variable domain: EAGVAQSPRYKIIEKRQSVAFWCNPISGHATLYWYQQILGQGPKLLIQFQNNGVVDDSQLPKDRFSAERLKGVDSTLKIQPAKLEDSAVYLCASSPPLAGGNEQFFGPGTRLTVL.

This sequence joins TRBV5-4 and TRBJ2-2; TRBD2 aligns across 8 bases. Germline V gene data show CDR1 as SGHNT and CDR2 as YYREEE (reference sequence). Trimming took 2 bases from V and 5 from J; bases not matched to a gene: 5. The CDR3 runs to 15 residues. For the CDR3, the DNA is TGTGCCAGCAGCTTACCGGGACTAGGAACCGGGGAGCTGTTTTTT. Translation gives CASSLPGLGTGELFF. The full variable domain, its missing parts supplied by reference TRBV5-4 and TRBJ2-2, is ETGVTQSPTHLIKTRGQQVTLRCSSQSGHNTVSWYQQALGQGPQFIFQYYREEENGRGNFPPRFSGLQFPNYSSELNVNALELDDSALYLCASSLPGLGTGELFFGEGSRLTVL.

This clone was recorded a few times. The chain is built from TRBV6-6 and TRBJ1-6; D is possibly TRBD1 (5 bases). V lost 8 bases to trimming and J lost 10 bases, with 12 bases between them. The CDR3 is 12 amino acids. Germline CDR1 and CDR2: MNHNY and SVGAGI (reference sequence). The CDR3 DNA reads as TGTGCCAGCGGGCAGGGAAACTCACCCCTCCACTTT. This codes for CASGQGNSPLHF.